The 28 T cell receptor beta chains below all came from one sample that was sequenced in a study of T cell responses to AZD1222 COVID-19 vaccine. Sequenced by immunoSEQ multiplex PCR; TCRdb stores in-frame clones only, minus some. The sample consists of over 150,000 clones, approximately 87% of them appearing once. The source material was peripheral blood, sampled on day 0 of MenACWY control vaccination. Receptors originate from an adult in good health.

This clone has only one observation. V gene TRBV2 combines with J gene TRBJ2-2, with D perhaps TRBD2 (6 bases). The CDR3 totals 13 residues. Germline lookup yields CDR1 SNHLY and CDR2 FYNNEI. V was pared by 10 bases and J by 3 bases, with 12 bases between. CDR3 in amino acids: CAIGRRYTGELFF. The CDR3 DNA reads as TGTGCCATAGGGAGGAGATACACCGGGGAGCTGTTTTTT.

This chain connects TRBV3-1 (or the pseudogene TRBV3-2) to TRBJ2-1; D ambiguous. The CDR3 is made up of 11 amino acids. Germline V gives CDR1 LGHDT, CDR2 YNNKEL (reference sequence). V lost 4 bases, J lost 7 bases, and 5 bases lay in between. This CDR3 reads CASSRGNEQFF. DNA for the CDR3: TGTGCCAGCAGCCGTGGAAATGAGCAGTTCTTC.

This clone was detected only once. The chain uses TRBV28 and TRBJ1-2; D gene unclear. Per the germline V gene, CDR1 is MDHEN and CDR2 is SYDVKM. The V end was cut by 3 bases, the J end by 8 bases, with 10 bases between. This CDR3 contains 12 residues. The CDR3 reads CASSLRTGGYTF. CDR3 sequence (DNA): TGTGCCAGCAGTTTGAGGACGGGGGGCTACACCTTC.

The chain joins TRBV6-1 to TRBJ2-5, with D possibly matching TRBD2 (6 bases). V lost 5 bases and J 5 bases, leaving 12 bases between the germline ends. This CDR3 comprises 13 residues. CDR1 and CDR2 from the germline V gene are MNHNS and SASEGT. DNA of the CDR3: TGTGCCAGCAGTCCCCCGGGGGAGGAGACCCAGTACTTC. Protein product: CASSPPGEETQYF.

This clone was counted only a few times. This chain links TRBV10-1 with TRBJ2-1; no clear D gene. The V and J ends lost 4 bases and 7 bases respectively, with 14 bases between them. The CDR3 contains 14 residues. Germline assignment: CDR1 WNHNN and CDR2 SYGVQD (reference sequence). The CDR3 loop is CASSVGIRRNEQFF. The CDR3 nucleotides read TGCGCCAGCAGTGTAGGTATCCGGCGGAATGAGCAGTTCTTC.

V is TRBV10-3 and J is TRBJ2-1; D ambiguous. Trimming took 0 bases from V and 7 from J, leaving 7 bases between them. Germline values: CDR1 ENHRY, CDR2 SYGVKD. CDR3 length equals 13 residues. The chain's CDR3 is CAISESSENEQFF. CDR3 in DNA: TGTGCCATCAGTGAGTCAAGTGAGAATGAGCAGTTCTTC.

The chain is built from TRBV28 and TRBJ1-4; D ambiguous. The V end was cut by 3 bases, the J end by 4 bases, with 9 bases between. This CDR3 region has 14 residues. In germline, CDR1 is MDHEN, CDR2 SYDVKM. CDR3 in amino acids: CASSFRLNNEKLFF. DNA for the CDR3: TGTGCCAGCAGTTTTCGTCTTAATAATGAAAAACTGTTTTTT.

The CDR3: CASSLLTGRSNQPQHF. CDR3 bases: TGTGCCAGCAGCTTGCTAACAGGTCGAAGCAATCAGCCCCAGCATTTT. The chain has TRBV7-8 and TRBJ1-5, with D possibly being TRBD1 (5 bases). Germline CDR1 SGHVS, CDR2 FQNEAQ. The CDR3 extends over 16 amino acids. The V gene lost 3 bases and the J gene lost 1 base, with 13 bases spanning the gap.

The chain couples TRBV11-3 to TRBJ2-3; a weak D match, TRBD2 (7 bases). Germline assignment: CDR1 SGHNT and CDR2 YENEEA. V lost 11 bases and J 0 bases, leaving 15 bases between the germline ends. The CDR3 consists of 14 residues. This CDR3 is CACSRGASTDTQYF. The CDR3 DNA follows: TGTGCCTGCTCCCGGGGGGCCAGCACAGATACGCAGTATTTT.

This clone has just one count. The chain combines TRBV19 with TRBJ1-6; D call uncertain. This CDR3 comprises 17 residues. In germline, CDR1 is LNHDA, CDR2 SQIVND (reference sequence). The V gene lost 7 bases and the J gene lost 0 bases, with 16 bases spanning the gap. CDR3 sequence reads: CASNPGLTLSYNSPLHF. The CDR3 nucleotides read TGTGCCAGTAATCCCGGACTGACCCTCTCCTATAATTCACCCCTCCACTTT.

This chain links TRBV4-3 with TRBJ2-7; D possibly corresponds to TRBD2 (5 bases). The CDR3 length is 16 residues. Per germline, CDR1 LGHNA and CDR2 YSLEER. V was clipped by 0 bases and J by 0 bases, with 12 bases between them. The CDR3 nucleotides read TGCGCCAGCAGCCAAGATAATAGCGCTAGCTCCTACGAGCAGTACTTC. This encodes CASSQDNSASSYEQYF.

This clone was detected a few times. The V and J genes are TRBV4-2 and TRBJ1-1; 7 bases agree with TRBD1. The V gene's germline CDR1 is LGHNA and CDR2 YNFKEQ. V was pared by 0 bases and J by 4 bases, with 2 bases of the junction left unmatched. The CDR3 is 14 residues long. As DNA, the CDR3 is TGTGCCAGCAGCCAAGATACAGGGGTCACTGAAGCTTTCTTT. Translated: CASSQDTGVTEAFF.

The chain links TRBV7-8 to TRBJ2-7, with 8 bases matching TRBD2. This CDR3 spans 16 amino acids. Looked up from germline, CDR1 is SGHVS and CDR2 is FQNEAQ. After removal of 4 bases from V and 6 bases from J, the junction contained 14 bases not matched to a gene. The CDR3 nucleotides are TGTGCCAGCAGCTCCACCCCGGGAGGGACCGCCGGCGAGCAGTACTTC. Encoded protein: CASSSTPGGTAGEQYF.

The CDR3 nucleotides are TGTGCCAGCAGTGACCTAGCGGGAGAGTCGTACTTC. This gives the protein CASSDLAGESYF. The chain joins TRBV25-1 to TRBJ2-5; TRBD2 matches at 10 bases. CDR3 length equals 12 residues. The V segment lost 3 bases and the J segment 13 bases; nucleotides outside the gene matches: 5. Germline V lookup: CDR1 MGHDK, CDR2 SYGVNS.

V usage is TRBV4-1 and J usage is TRBJ2-1; D is unclear. Trimming took off 1 base at V and 4 bases at J, with 14 bases between the two ends. Germline lookup yields CDR1 MGHRA and CDR2 YSYEKL. The CDR3 loop spans 16 amino acids. As DNA, the CDR3 is TGCGCCAGCAGCCAAGTCGGACGATCCGCGTACAATGAGCAGTTCTTC. Translated: CASSQVGRSAYNEQFF.

The chain employs TRBV5-6 and TRBJ2-1, with a possible D match to TRBD1 (5 bases). Germline V CDR1 and CDR2: SGHDT, YYEEEE. Trimming took 1 base from V and 0 from J, leaving 8 bases between them. The CDR3 totals 15 residues. CDR3 residues: CASSLYTGSYNEQFF. The DNA for the CDR3 is TGTGCCAGCAGCTTGTATACAGGCTCCTACAATGAGCAGTTCTTC.

The chain employs TRBV29-1 and TRBJ1-2; the D gene is possibly TRBD1 (6 bases). The germline CDR1 and CDR2 sequences are SQVTM and ANQGSEA. This CDR3 region has 13 residues. V was clipped by 6 bases and J by 2 bases, with 13 bases between them. The CDR3 is CSVRGEENYGYTF. CDR3 sequence (DNA): TGCAGCGTAAGGGGGGAGGAAAACTATGGCTACACCTTC.

The chain couples TRBV6-5 to TRBJ2-3; D not resolved. The CDR3 has 15 residues. V was clipped by 0 bases and J by 4 bases, with 11 bases between them. Per germline, CDR1 MNHEY and CDR2 SVGAGI. CDR3 DNA sequence: TGTGCCAGCAGTTACTCGGGGTTGGCGGCAGATACGCAGTATTTT. It translates to CASSYSGLAADTQYF.

This chain links TRBV6-5 with TRBJ2-3; 7 bases match TRBD1. Germline CDR1 is MNHEY and CDR2 is SVGAGI. This CDR3 is 16 amino acids long. V gave up 2 bases and J gave up 8 bases; unmatched junction bases: 13. The CDR3 reads CASSYRSGTAKVTQYF. CDR3 nucleotides: TGTGCCAGCAGTTACAGATCTGGGACAGCCAAGGTTACGCAGTATTTT.

This chain joins TRBV4-1 and TRBJ2-1; D gene uncertain. Trimming took off 0 bases at V and 10 bases at J, with 7 bases between the two ends. Germline V gives CDR1 MGHRA, CDR2 YSYEKL. The CDR3 is 12 residues long. The CDR3 region is CASSQDRLEQFF. The DNA of the CDR3 is TGCGCCAGCAGCCAAGACAGGTTAGAGCAGTTCTTC.

The rearrangement joins TRBV7-7 to TRBJ1-3; 11 nucleotides match TRBD1. V lost 5 bases, J lost 4 bases, and 10 bases stayed unmatched. CDR3 length: 17 amino acids. Germline CDR1 reads SSHAT; CDR2 reads FNYEAQ (reference sequence). The CDR3 region has the DNA TGTGCCAGCAGCCCGGACAGGGGGCTTATCTCCGGAAACACCATATATTTT. Translated, it gives CASSPDRGLISGNTIYF.

The rearrangement uses TRBV7-8 and TRBJ2-2, with D maybe TRBD2 (6 bases). CDR1 is SGHVS, CDR2 FQNEAQ, per germline. This CDR3 comprises 16 residues. The ends were cut back, 2 bases at V and 6 bases at J, with 16 bases in the middle. The CDR3 DNA reads as TGTGCCAGCAGCTTATGGGGCGGGATGATGGCCGGGGAGCTGTTTTTT. It specifies CASSLWGGMMAGELFF.

This chain joins TRBV19 and TRBJ1-3; the D is unclear. The CDR3 has 13 amino acids. The V end lost 9 bases, the J end lost 0 bases, and 9 bases lay between the germline ends. The germline V gene encodes CDR1 LNHDA and CDR2 SQIVND (reference sequence). The CDR3 spells CASQRFSGNTIYF. CDR3 nucleotides: TGTGCCAGCCAAAGGTTCTCTGGAAACACCATATATTTT.

The genes are TRBV27 and TRBJ1-2; D is perhaps TRBD1 (6 bases). CDR3 length: 16 residues. Germline CDR1 MNHEY, CDR2 SMNVEV (reference sequence). The ends were cut back, 2 bases at V and 5 bases at J, with 18 bases in the middle. CDR3 protein: CASSLTIRGFPYGYTF. The DNA for the CDR3 is TGTGCCAGCAGTTTAACTATCAGGGGATTTCCTTATGGCTACACCTTC.

The V gene is TRBV6-2 or TRBV6-3, the J gene TRBJ1-1; tentative D call: TRBD1 (6 bases). Germline CDR1 reads MNHEY; CDR2 reads SVGEGT. The CDR3 extends over 16 amino acids. V lost 5 bases to trimming and J lost 0 bases, with 16 bases between them. In DNA form, the CDR3 reads TGTGCCAGCAGTCTCGGGGGGCAAGGAATGAACACTGAAGCTTTCTTT. Translated: CASSLGGQGMNTEAFF.

There are a few counts of this clone. DNA for the CDR3: TGCGCCAGCAGTGAAAGGGGACAGGGGAACACTGAAGCTTTCTTT. Its protein product is CASSERGQGNTEAFF. J is TRBJ1-1 and V is TRBV10-2, with TRBD1 identical over 9 bases. Trimming at V came to 3 bases and at J to 1 base, leaving 3 bases not matched to a gene. Germline V gene sequence: CDR1 WSHSY, CDR2 SAAADI. The CDR3 has 15 residues.

The V gene is TRBV3-1 (or the pseudogene TRBV3-2), the J gene TRBJ1-3; 9 positions match TRBD1. CDR3 size: 21 residues. Germline V gives CDR1 LGHDT, CDR2 YNNKEL (reference sequence). V lost 2 bases and J lost 0; bases outside the gene matches: 17. The CDR3 reads CASSQPRATGGIIYSGNTIYF. The CDR3 bases are TGTGCCAGCAGCCAACCCCGCGCGACAGGGGGGATTATCTACTCTGGAAACACCATATATTTT.

The chain carries TRBV7-9 and TRBJ1-2; 8 bases agree with TRBD1. Looked up from germline, CDR1 is SEHNR and CDR2 is FQNEAQ (reference sequence). The CDR3 spans 14 residues. The V and J ends lost 4 bases and 8 bases, in that order; junction bases with no gene match: 9. In DNA, the CDR3 is TGTGCCAGCAGCTACGAGTCGGACAGGGAAGGCTACACCTTC. Translating gives CASSYESDREGYTF.